The following is a TCR beta chain sequence with its context. This sample is drawn from a study of blood T cell repertoires in COVID-19. Study as a whole: Samples taken during acute and convalescent COVID-19 were collected in the United States, Italy and Spain.

This table comes from immunoSEQ multiplex PCR, and its TCRdb copy is limited to in-frame clones, with some not included. The sample consists of 140,000 to 150,000 clones, approximately 87% of them appearing once. This receptor was taken from a woman aged 45-59 years with active or convalescent COVID-19. The material sequenced was peripheral blood.

The CDR3 coding sequence is TGTGCCAGCAGCTTGTACTTTGGTACTGAAGCTTTCTTT. Translation: CASSLYFGTEAFF. The J gene is TRBJ1-1, the V gene TRBV5-5; no definite D call. This CDR3 contains 13 residues. Deletions cut 1 base from V and 5 bases from J, with 9 bases between. The germline V gene has CDR1 SGHKS and CDR2 YYEKEE (reference sequence).